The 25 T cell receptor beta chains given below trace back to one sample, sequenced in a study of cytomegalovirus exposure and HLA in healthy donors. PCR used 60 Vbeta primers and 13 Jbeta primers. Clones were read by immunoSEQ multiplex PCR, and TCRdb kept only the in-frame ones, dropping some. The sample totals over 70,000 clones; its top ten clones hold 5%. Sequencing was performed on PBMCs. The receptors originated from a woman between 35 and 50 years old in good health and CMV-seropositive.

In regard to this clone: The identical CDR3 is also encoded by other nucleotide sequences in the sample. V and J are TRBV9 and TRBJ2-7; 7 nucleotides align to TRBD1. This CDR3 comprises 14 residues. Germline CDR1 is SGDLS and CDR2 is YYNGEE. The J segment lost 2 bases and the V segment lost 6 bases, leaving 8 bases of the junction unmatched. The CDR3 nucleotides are TGTGCCAGCAACAGGGGCGATTCCGCCTACGAGCAGTACTTC. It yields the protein CASNRGDSAYEQYF.

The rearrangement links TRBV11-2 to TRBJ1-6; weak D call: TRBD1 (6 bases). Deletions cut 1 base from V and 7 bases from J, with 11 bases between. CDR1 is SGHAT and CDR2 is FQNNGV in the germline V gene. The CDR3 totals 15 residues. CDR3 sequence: CASSLAGALNSPLHF. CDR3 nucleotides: TGTGCCAGCAGCTTAGCAGGGGCCCTCAATTCACCCCTCCACTTT.

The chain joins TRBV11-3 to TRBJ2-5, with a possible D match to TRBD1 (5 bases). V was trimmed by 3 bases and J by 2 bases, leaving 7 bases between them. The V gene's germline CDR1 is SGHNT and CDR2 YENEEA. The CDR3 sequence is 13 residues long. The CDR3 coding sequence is TGTGCCAGCAGCTTGGGGCGTCAAGAGACCCAGTACTTC. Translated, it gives CASSLGRQETQYF. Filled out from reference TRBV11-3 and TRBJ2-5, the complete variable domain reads EAGVVQSPRYKIIEKKQPVAFWCNPISGHNTLYWYLQNLGQGPELLIRYENEEAVDDSQLPKDRFSAERLKGVDSTLKIQPAELGDSAVYLCASSLGRQETQYFGPGTRLLVL.

CDR3: CASDGGPEPLHF. DNA of the CDR3: TGTGCCAGCGACGGGGGGCCAGAACCCCTCCACTTT. The chain carries TRBV2 and TRBJ1-6; tentative D call: TRBD1 (6 bases). The V end lost 8 bases, the J end lost 12 bases, and 14 bases lay between the germline ends. Germline V gene lookup returns CDR1 SNHLY and CDR2 FYNNEI. The CDR3 contains 12 residues.

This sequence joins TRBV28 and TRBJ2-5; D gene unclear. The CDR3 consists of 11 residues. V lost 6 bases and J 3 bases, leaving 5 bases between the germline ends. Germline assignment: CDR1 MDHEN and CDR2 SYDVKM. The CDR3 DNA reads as TGTGCCAGCAGACGCGAAGAGACCCAGTACTTC. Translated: CASRREETQYF. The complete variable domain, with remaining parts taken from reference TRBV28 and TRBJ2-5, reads DVKVTQSSRYLVKRTGEKVFLECVQDMDHENMFWYRQDPGLGLRLIYFSYDVKMKEKGDIPEGYSVSREKKERFSLILESASTNQTSMYLCASRREETQYFGPGTRLLVL.

CDR3 sequence reads: CASSPYRRESQETQYF. CDR3 in DNA: TGTGCCAGCTCACCATATAGGCGGGAGAGCCAAGAGACCCAGTACTTC. The chain is built from TRBV18 and TRBJ2-5, with TRBD2 matching 7 bases. Germline CDR1 and CDR2: KGHSH and LQKENI. This CDR3 is built from 16 residues. The V segment lost 2 bases and the J segment 1 base; nucleotides outside the gene matches: 7.

CDR3 in amino acids: CASSPVQGSYEQYF. CDR3 nucleotide sequence: TGCGCCAGCAGCCCTGTACAGGGCTCCTACGAGCAGTACTTC. The rearrangement links TRBV4-1 to TRBJ2-7, with D possibly matching TRBD1 (6 bases). This CDR3 contains 14 residues. Trimming took 4 bases from V and 0 from J, leaving 10 bases between them. The germline CDR1 and CDR2 sequences are MGHRA and YSYEKL.

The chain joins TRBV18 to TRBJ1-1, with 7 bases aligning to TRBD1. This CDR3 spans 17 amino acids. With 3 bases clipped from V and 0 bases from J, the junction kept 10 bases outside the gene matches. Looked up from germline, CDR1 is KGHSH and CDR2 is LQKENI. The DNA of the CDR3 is TGTGCCAGCTCACCGGCGAGGGGGCTCTTAATGAACACTGAAGCTTTCTTT. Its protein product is CASSPARGLLMNTEAFF.

The CDR3 bases are TGTGCCAGCAGTGTGGGACAGGGGGGCACCGGGGAGCTGTTTTTT. Its translation is CASSVGQGGTGELFF. The rearrangement uses TRBV6-1 and TRBJ2-2, with TRBD1 identical over 11 bases. This CDR3 is 15 amino acids long. The V gene's germline CDR1 is MNHNS and CDR2 SASEGT. The junction had 2 bases not matched to a gene; V was cut back by 4 bases and J by 4 bases.

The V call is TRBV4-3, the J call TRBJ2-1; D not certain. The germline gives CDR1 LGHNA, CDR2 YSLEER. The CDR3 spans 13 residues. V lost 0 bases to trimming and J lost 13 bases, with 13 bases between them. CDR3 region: CASSQDRSYPQFF. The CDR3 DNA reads TGCGCCAGCAGCCAAGATCGTAGCTACCCCCAGTTCTTC.

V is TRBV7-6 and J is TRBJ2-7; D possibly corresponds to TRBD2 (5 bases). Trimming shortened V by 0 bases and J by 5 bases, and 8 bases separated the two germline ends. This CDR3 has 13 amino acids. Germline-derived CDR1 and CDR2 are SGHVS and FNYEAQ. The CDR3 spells CASSLAGVHEQYF. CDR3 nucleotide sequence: TGTGCCAGCAGCTTAGCCGGGGTCCACGAGCAGTACTTC.

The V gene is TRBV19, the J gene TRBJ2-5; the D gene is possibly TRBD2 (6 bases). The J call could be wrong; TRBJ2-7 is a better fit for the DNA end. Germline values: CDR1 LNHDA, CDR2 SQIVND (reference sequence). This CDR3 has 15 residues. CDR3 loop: CASSIVMEGRHEQYF. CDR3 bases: TGTGCCAGTAGTATAGTAATGGAGGGACGCCACGAGCAGTACTTC.

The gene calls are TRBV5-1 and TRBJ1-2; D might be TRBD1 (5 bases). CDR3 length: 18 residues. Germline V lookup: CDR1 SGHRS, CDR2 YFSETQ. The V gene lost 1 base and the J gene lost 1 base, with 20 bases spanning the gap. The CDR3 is CASSLRFPGRKGNYGYTF. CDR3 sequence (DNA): TGCGCCAGCAGCTTGAGGTTTCCAGGGAGGAAGGGTAACTATGGCTACACCTTC.

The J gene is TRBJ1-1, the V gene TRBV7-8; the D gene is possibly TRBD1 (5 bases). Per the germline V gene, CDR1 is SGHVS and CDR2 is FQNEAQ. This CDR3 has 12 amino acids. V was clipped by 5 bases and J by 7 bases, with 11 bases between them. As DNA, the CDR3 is TGTGCCAGCAGCCCGCAGGGTATTGAAGCTTTCTTT. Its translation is CASSPQGIEAFF.

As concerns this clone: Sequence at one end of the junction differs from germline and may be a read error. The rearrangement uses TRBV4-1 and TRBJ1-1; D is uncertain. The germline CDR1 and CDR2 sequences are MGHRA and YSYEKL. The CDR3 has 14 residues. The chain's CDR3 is CASGQGPLNTEAFF. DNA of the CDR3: TGCGCCAGCGGCCAAGGTCCGTTGAACACTGAAGCTTTCTTT.

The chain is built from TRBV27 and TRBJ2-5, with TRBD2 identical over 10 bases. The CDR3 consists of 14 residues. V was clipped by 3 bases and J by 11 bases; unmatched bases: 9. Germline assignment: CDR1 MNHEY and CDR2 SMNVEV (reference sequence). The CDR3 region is CASSFLAGVGEQYF. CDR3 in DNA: TGTGCCAGCAGTTTTCTAGCGGGGGTAGGGGAGCAGTACTTC.

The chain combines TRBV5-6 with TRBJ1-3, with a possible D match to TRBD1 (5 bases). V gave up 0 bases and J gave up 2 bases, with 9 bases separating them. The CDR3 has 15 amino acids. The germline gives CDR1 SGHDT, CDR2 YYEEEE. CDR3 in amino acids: CASSLAGLTGNTIYF. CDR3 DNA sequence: TGTGCCAGCAGCTTGGCGGGACTCACTGGAAACACCATATATTTT.

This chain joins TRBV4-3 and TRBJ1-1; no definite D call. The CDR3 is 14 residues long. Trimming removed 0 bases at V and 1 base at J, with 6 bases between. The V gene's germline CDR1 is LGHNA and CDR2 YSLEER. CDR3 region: CASSQDPENTEAFF. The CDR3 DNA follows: TGCGCCAGCAGCCAAGATCCAGAGAACACTGAAGCTTTCTTT.

CDR3 sequence (DNA): TGTGCCAGCAGCTTAGCTGGGGGCGGTGGTGAAAAACTGTTTTTT. Residues: CASSLAGGGGEKLFF. This sequence joins TRBV7-2 and TRBJ1-4; TRBD1 might be the D (6 bases). The V gene lost 0 bases and the J gene lost 7 bases, with 12 bases spanning the gap. The CDR3 runs 15 residues. Germline V gives CDR1 SGHTA, CDR2 FQGNSA.

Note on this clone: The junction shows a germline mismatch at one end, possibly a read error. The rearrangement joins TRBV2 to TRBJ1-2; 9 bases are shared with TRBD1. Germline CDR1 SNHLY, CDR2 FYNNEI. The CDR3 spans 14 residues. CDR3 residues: CASSDPGTGMKSAF. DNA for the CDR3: TGTGCCAGCAGTGACCCCGGGACAGGGATGAAGAGCGCCTTC.

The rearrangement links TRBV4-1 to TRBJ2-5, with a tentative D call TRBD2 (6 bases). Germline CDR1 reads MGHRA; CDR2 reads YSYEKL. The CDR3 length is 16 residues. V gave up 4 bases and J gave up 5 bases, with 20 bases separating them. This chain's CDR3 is CASSLKGERREETQYF. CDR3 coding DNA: TGCGCCAGCAGCCTCAAAGGAGAGAGGAGGGAGGAGACCCAGTACTTC.

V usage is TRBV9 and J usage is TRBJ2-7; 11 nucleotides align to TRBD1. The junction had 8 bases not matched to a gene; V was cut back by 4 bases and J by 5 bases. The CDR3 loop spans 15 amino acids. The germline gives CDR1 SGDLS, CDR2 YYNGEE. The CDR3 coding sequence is TGTGCCAGCAGCTTATTGGACAGGGGGCTGGACGAGCAGTACTTC. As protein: CASSLLDRGLDEQYF. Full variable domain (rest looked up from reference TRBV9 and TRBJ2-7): DSGVTQTPKHLITATGQRVTLRCSPRSGDLSVYWYQQSLDQGLQFLIQYYNGEERAKGNILERFSAQQFPDLHSELNLSSLELGDSALYFCASSLLDRGLDEQYFGPGTRLTVT.

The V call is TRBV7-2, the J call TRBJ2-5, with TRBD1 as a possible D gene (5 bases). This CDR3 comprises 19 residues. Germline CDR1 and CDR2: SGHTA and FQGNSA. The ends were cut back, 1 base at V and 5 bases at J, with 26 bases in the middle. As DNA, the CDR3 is TGTGCCAGCAGCTTAGGGATCCTTCCGACAGCCCCTCCAAGGGAGACCCAGTACTTC. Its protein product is CASSLGILPTAPPRETQYF.

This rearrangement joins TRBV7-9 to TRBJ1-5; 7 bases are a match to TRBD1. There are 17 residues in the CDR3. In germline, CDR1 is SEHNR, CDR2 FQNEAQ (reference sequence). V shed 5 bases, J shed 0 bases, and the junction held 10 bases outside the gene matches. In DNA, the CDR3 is TGTGCCAGCAGCCAAGGCGCAGGGGGTAGTAGCAATCAGCCCCAGCATTTT. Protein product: CASSQGAGGSSNQPQHF. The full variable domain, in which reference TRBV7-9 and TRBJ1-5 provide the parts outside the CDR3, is DTGVSQNPRHKITKRGQNVTFRCDPISEHNRLYWYRQTLGQGPEFLTYFQNEAQLEKSRLLSDRFSAERPKGSFSTLEIQRTEQGDSAMYLCASSQGAGGSSNQPQHFGDGTRLSIL.

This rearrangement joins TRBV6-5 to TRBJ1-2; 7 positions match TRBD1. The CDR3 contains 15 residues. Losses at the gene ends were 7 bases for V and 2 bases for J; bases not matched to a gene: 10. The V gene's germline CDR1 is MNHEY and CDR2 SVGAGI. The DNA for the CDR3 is TGTGCCAGCACCAATGGGGCAGGGGGGAACTATGGCTACACCTTC. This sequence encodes CASTNGAGGNYGYTF.